This passage covers 7 T cell receptor beta chains from one sample sequenced in a study of CD8 T cells in Susac syndrome. A quantity of about 0.45 to 1 ug RNA underwent reverse transcription using random hexamers. In TCRdb, the immunoSEQ multiplex PCR reads were re-called with MiXCR into one record per CDR3 protein. The sample has some 130,000 distinct CDR3 sequences, roughly 80% seen once. Sequencing used CD8+ T cells from PBMCs. The receptors here all came from a human donor with multiple sclerosis.

As to this clonotype: At one end, the junction sequence differs from germline, possibly due to a read error. V usage is TRBV19 and J usage is TRBJ1-1, with D hard to call. The CDR3 sequence is 14 residues long. Germline CDR1 reads LNHDA; CDR2 reads SQIVND (reference sequence). CDR3 protein: CASSIGSGGTEAFF. As DNA, the CDR3 is TGTGCCAGTAGCATAGGGTCCGGCGGCACTGAAGCTTTCTTT.

The chain has TRBV29-1 and TRBJ2-3, with D perhaps being TRBD1 or TRBD2 (6 bases each). V lost 3 bases and J 0 bases, leaving 16 bases between the germline ends. Germline lookup yields CDR1 SQVTM and CDR2 ANQGSEA. The CDR3 runs 16 residues. CDR3 residues: CSVEDLGGTSTDTQYF. The CDR3 DNA reads as TGCAGCGTTGAGGACTTAGGGGGGACTAGCACAGATACGCAGTATTTT.

The gene calls are TRBV5-5 and TRBJ2-7; D gene unclear. Germline assignment: CDR1 SGHKS and CDR2 YYEKEE (reference sequence). This CDR3 is 13 amino acids long. The V end was cut by 4 bases, the J end by 1 base, with 9 bases between. DNA for the CDR3: TGTGCCAGCAGCCCCCTCCCGTCCTACGAGCAGTACGTC. Protein: CASSPLPSYEQYV.

J is TRBJ2-5 and V is TRBV6-5, with D tentatively TRBD2 (6 bases). The germline V and J ends were trimmed by 4 bases and 5 bases, with 17 bases remaining between them. The CDR3 totals 15 residues. Germline CDR1 and CDR2: MNHEY and SVGAGI. CDR3 region: CASSSLLDGGETQYF. CDR3 coding DNA: TGTGCCAGCAGTTCCTTGCTAGACGGAGGGGAGACCCAGTACTTC.

This chain joins TRBV11-1 and TRBJ2-2, with a tentative D call TRBD1 (6 bases). The CDR3 contains 16 residues. Deletions cut 4 bases from V and 1 base from J, with 13 bases between. The V gene's germline CDR1 is SGHAT and CDR2 FQDESV (reference sequence). CDR3 coding DNA: TGTGCCAGCAGCTCGACAGCAGGGGAGAACACCGGGGAGCTGTTTTTT. Residues: CASSSTAGENTGELFF.

This clonotype was counted a few times. V is TRBV11-3 and J is TRBJ1-5; the D is unclear. The CDR3 loop spans 13 amino acids. From germline, CDR1 is SGHNT and CDR2 YENEEA. Trimming pared 2 bases from V and 7 bases from J, leaving 9 bases between. The CDR3 here is CASSLSPTQPQHF. The CDR3 bases are TGTGCCAGCAGCTTAAGCCCCACCCAGCCCCAGCATTTT.

This chain joins TRBV5-1 and TRBJ2-5, with 11 bases lining up with TRBD2. This CDR3 comprises 17 residues. The germline gives CDR1 SGHRS, CDR2 YFSETQ. V shed 2 bases, J shed 5 bases, and the junction held 11 bases outside the gene matches. CDR3 sequence: CASSLRPLAGGSETQYF. CDR3 DNA sequence: TGCGCCAGCAGCTTACGACCCTTAGCGGGGGGGTCGGAGACCCAGTACTTC.